The source of this TCR beta chain is a study of blood T cells in healthy people across ages. This clonotype was picked up many times. It was with a sample-barcoded 5' primer and a J-beta primer mix that a second PCR of about 6 to 12 cycles was run. TCRdb re-called the 5' RACE reads with MiXCR, one entry per CDR3 protein. The table has roughly 500,000 distinct CDR3 sequences, less than 25% seen once. Germline V lookup: CDR1 LNHDA, CDR2 SQIVND (reference sequence). This CDR3 has 15 residues. The same specimen was also included in a second study, on T cells of mothers and their children.

V is TRBV19 and J is TRBJ2-5; 12 bases map to TRBD2. The J call is in doubt because the DNA end fits TRBJ2-7 better. The sequenced sample was blood. This clonotype was obtained from a boy aged 5-17 years in good health. The CDR3 here is CASSAGLAGNYEQYF. CDR3 coding DNA: TGTGCCAGTAGTGCCGGACTAGCGGGAAACTACGAGCAGTACTTC.